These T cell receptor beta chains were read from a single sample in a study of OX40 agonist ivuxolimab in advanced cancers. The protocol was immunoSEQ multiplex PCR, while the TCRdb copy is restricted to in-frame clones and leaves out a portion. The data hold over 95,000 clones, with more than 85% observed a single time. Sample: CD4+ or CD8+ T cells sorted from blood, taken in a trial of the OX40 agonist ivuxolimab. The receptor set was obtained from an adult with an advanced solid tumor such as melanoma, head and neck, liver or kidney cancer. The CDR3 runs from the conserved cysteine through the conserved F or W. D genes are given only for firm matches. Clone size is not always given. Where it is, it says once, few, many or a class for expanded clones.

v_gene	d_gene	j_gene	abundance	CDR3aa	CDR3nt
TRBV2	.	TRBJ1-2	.	CASSVAVYGYTF	TGTGCCAGCAGTGTGGCAGTCTATGGCTACACCTTC
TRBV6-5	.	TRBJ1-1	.	CASSYSTMGHTEAFF	TGTGCCAGCAGTTACTCGACGATGGGGCACACCGAAGCTTTCTTT
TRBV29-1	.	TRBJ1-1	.	CGHYAGNTEAFF	TGCGGACACTACGCAGGGAACACTGAAGCTTTCTTT
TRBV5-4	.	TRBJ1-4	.	CASSLEGRTNEKLFF	TGTGCCAGCAGCTTGGAGGGGAGGACTAATGAAAAACTGTTTTTT
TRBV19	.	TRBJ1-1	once	CASSTGPGRATEAFF	TGTGCCAGTAGTACCGGGCCTGGGCGGGCCACTGAAGCTTTCTTT
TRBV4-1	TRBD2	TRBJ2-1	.	CASRDPWTSGSYNEQFF	TGCGCCAGCAGGGACCCTTGGACTAGCGGTTCCTACAATGAGCAGTTCTTC
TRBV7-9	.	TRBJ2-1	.	CASSLESFVGSSNEQFF	TGTGCCAGCAGCTTAGAGTCATTCGTGGGATCCTCCAATGAGCAGTTCTTC
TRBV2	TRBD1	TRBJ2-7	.	CAMLQGNSYEQYF	TGTGCCATGCTACAGGGGAACTCCTACGAGCAGTACTTC
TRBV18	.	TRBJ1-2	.	CASSPYGATVSYNYGYTF	TGTGCCAGCTCACCCTACGGCGCCACAGTTTCGTATAACTATGGCTACACCTTC
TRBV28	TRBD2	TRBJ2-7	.	CASSLWSGGIDYEQYF	TGTGCCAGCAGTTTATGGAGCGGGGGAATTGACTACGAGCAGTACTTC
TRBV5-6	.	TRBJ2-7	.	CASSLFGTGSYEQYF	TGTGCCAGCAGCTTATTTGGGACTGGCTCCTACGAGCAGTACTTC
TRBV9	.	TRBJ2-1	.	CASSSAPGNEQFF	TGTGCCAGCAGCTCCGCCCCGGGGAATGAGCAGTTCTTC
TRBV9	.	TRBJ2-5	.	CASSVGTGKETQYF	TGTGCCAGCAGCGTCGGCACAGGGAAAGAGACCCAGTACTTC
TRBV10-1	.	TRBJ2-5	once	CASSISGRQETQYF	TGCGCCAGCAGTATCTCAGGCAGGCAAGAGACCCAGTACTTC
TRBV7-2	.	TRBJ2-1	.	CASSLPRGGRSSYNEQFF	TGTGCCAGCAGCTTACCTCGCGGGGGCAGGAGCTCCTACAATGAGCAGTTCTTC
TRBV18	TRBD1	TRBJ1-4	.	CASAQGVTNEKLFF	TGTGCCAGCGCCCAGGGGGTAACTAATGAAAAACTGTTTTTT
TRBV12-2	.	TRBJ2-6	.	CASRLDGTSGRVAGANVLTF	TGTGCAAGTCGCTTAGACGGGACTAGCGGGAGGGTGGCTGGGGCCAACGTCCTGACTTTC
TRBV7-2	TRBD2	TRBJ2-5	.	CASSPGGGRVFGTQYF	TGTGCCAGCAGCCCCGGGGGTGGGAGGGTCTTTGGGACCCAGTACTTC
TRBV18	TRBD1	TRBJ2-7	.	CASSPSNRGNEQYF	TGTGCCAGCTCACCTTCCAACAGGGGGAACGAGCAGTACTTC
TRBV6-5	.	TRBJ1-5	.	CASSYMLENQPQHF	TGTGCCAGCAGTTACATGCTAGAAAATCAGCCCCAGCATTTT
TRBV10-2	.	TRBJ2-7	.	CASSENVSPQFPYEQYF	TGCGCCAGCAGTGAGAATGTTAGTCCCCAGTTTCCATACGAGCAGTACTTC
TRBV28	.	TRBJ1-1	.	CASSLSVGLGEAFF	TGTGCCAGCAGTTTATCGGTAGGGCTCGGTGAAGCTTTCTTT
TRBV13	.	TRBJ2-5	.	CASSLVGTPNRETQYF	TGTGCCAGCAGCTTAGTTGGGACACCTAACCGGGAGACCCAGTACTTC
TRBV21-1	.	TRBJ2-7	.	CASSNLSGTSGPPSHCEQYF	TGTGCCAGCAGCAACTTATCCGGGACTAGCGGGCCCCCTTCCCATTGCGAGCAGTACTTC
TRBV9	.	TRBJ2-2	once	CASSVGRVAGELFF	TGTGCCAGCAGCGTAGGAAGGGTAGCCGGGGAGCTGTTTTTT
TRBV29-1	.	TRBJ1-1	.	CSVGGTNTEAFF	TGCAGCGTTGGAGGGACCAACACTGAAGCTTTCTTT
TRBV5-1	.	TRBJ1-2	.	CASSSAGDGYGYTF	TGCGCCAGCAGCTCGGCGGGGGATGGCTATGGCTACACCTTC
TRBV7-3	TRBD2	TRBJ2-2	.	CASSLGLANGELFF	TGTGCCAGCAGCTTAGGACTAGCAAACGGGGAGCTGTTTTTT
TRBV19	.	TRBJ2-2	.	CASSTGALTGELFF	TGTGCCAGTAGCACCGGGGCACTTACCGGGGAGCTGTTTTTT
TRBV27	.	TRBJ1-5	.	CASSSGWFGSNQPQHF	TGTGCCAGCAGTTCAGGATGGTTTGGTAGCAATCAGCCCCAGCATTTT
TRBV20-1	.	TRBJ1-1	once	CSGGQNTEAFF	TGCAGTGGGGGACAAAACACTGAAGCTTTCTTT
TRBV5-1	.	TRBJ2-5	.	CASFGGKIGETQYF	TGCGCCAGCTTCGGGGGAAAAATTGGAGAGACCCAGTACTTC
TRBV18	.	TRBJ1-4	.	CASSLMGSTTNEKLFF	TGTGCCAGCTCACTCATGGGGTCAACAACTAATGAAAAACTGTTTTTT
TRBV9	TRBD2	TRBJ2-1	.	CASSVGASGRKPYNEQFF	TGTGCCAGCAGCGTAGGGGCTAGCGGGAGGAAACCTTACAATGAGCAGTTCTTC
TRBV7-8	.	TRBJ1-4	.	CASSFTGMNEKLFF	TGTGCCAGCAGCTTCACAGGGATGAATGAAAAACTGTTTTTT
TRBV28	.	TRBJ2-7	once	CASSIPGSSYEQYF	TGTGCCAGCAGCATTCCCGGGTCCTCCTACGAGCAGTACTTC
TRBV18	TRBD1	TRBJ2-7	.	CASSSGSGQGRYEQYF	TGTGCCAGCTCCAGTGGGTCGGGACAGGGGAGGTACGAGCAGTACTTC
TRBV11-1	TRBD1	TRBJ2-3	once	CASSAYRGSNTDTQYF	TGTGCCAGCAGCGCTTACAGGGGGTCCAATACAGATACGCAGTATTTT
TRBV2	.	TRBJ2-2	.	CASSETRTGELFF	TGTGCCAGCAGTGAAACCCGCACCGGGGAGCTGTTTTTT
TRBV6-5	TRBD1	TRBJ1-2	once	CASSLTGGMGYGYTF	TGTGCCAGCAGTTTAACAGGGGGTATGGGCTATGGCTACACCTTC
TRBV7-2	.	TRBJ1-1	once	CASSLVTEAFF	TGTGCCAGCAGCTTAGTCACTGAAGCTTTCTTT
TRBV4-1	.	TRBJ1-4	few	CASSQDGTGNEKLFF	TGCGCCAGCAGCCAAGATGGAACAGGGAATGAAAAACTGTTTTTT
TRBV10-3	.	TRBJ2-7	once	CAISDPGAVSYEQYF	TGTGCCATCAGTGACCCCGGAGCGGTCTCCTACGAGCAGTACTTC
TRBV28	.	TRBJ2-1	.	CASSPIGGPIDNEQFF	TGTGCCAGCAGCCCAATCGGCGGTCCCATAGACAATGAGCAGTTCTTC
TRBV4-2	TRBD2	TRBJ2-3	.	CASSQASFGGATADTQYF	TGTGCCAGCAGCCAAGCGTCTTTCGGGGGGGCGACGGCAGATACGCAGTATTTT
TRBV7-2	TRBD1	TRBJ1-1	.	CASSPRQGWQLKAEAFF	TGTGCCAGCAGCCCAAGACAGGGGTGGCAGCTTAAAGCTGAAGCTTTCTTT
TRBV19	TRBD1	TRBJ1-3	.	CASSFGQALSGNTIYF	TGTGCCAGTAGTTTTGGACAGGCCCTCTCTGGAAACACCATATATTTT
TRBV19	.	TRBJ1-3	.	CASSTTHPTGSSGNTIYF	TGTGCCAGTAGTACCACCCATCCGACAGGCTCCTCTGGAAACACCATATATTTT
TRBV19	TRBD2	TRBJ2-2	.	CASSAGLAGGYRTGELFF	TGTGCCAGTAGTGCGGGACTAGCGGGAGGGTATCGCACCGGGGAGCTGTTTTTT
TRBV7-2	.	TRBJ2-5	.	CASGNWNQETQYF	TGTGCCAGCGGCAACTGGAATCAAGAGACCCAGTACTTC
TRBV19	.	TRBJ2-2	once	CASSGHITGELFF	TGTGCCAGTTCTGGACATATTACCGGGGAGCTGTTTTTT
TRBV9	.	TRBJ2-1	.	CASSVRRVAANTNEQFF	TGTGCCAGCAGCGTCCGGAGGGTAGCTGCGAATACCAATGAGCAGTTCTTC
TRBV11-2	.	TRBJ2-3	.	CASSFGLTADTQYF	TGTGCCAGCAGCTTCGGACTTACAGCAGATACGCAGTATTTT
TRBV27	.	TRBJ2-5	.	CASSSREAGLSVQETQYF	TGTGCCAGCAGTTCGCGAGAGGCGGGGTTGTCGGTACAAGAGACCCAGTACTTC
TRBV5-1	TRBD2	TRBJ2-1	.	CASSLTSGSYNEQFF	TGCGCCAGCAGCCTTACTAGCGGCTCCTACAATGAGCAGTTCTTC